This TCR beta chain originates from a study of cytomegalovirus exposure and HLA in healthy donors. Overall study: The use of the same platform for the 100 to 150 validation repertoires and the roughly 670 first-cohort repertoires was reported by a later analysis. Study-wide results and caveats: The finding came from a later analysis; first-cohort TCR clusters tended to co-occur in the roughly 120 validation repertoires. Overall, roughly 160 TCR beta chains were annotated as cytomegalovirus-associated.

A word on this clone: Antigen specificity is unknown.

The CDR3 totals 16 residues. The germline CDR1 and CDR2 sequences are SGHDT and YYEEEE. J lost 5 bases, V lost 4 bases, and 14 bases had no gene match. The protocol was immunoSEQ multiplex PCR, while the TCRdb copy is restricted to in-frame clones and leaves out a portion. This table has some 150,000 clones, roughly nine tenths appearing once. The genes are TRBV5-6 and TRBJ1-2; 7 bases agree with TRBD1. Sequencing used PBMCs. The clonotype comes from a man younger than 35 in good health and CMV-seropositive. The CDR3 DNA sequence: TGTGCCAGCAGCACAGGGGTTGGGAAATTATCTTATGGCTACACCTTC. Translating gives CASSTGVGKLSYGYTF.